The sequence of this TCR beta chain was determined in a study of siplizumab effects on memory and regulatory T cells. The data were produced by immunoSEQ multiplex PCR, yet TCRdb's version contains in-frame clones alone and is incomplete. In the table there are about 91,000 clones, around 95% of which are singletons. Study conclusions and caveats: Most proliferating CD4+ or CD8+ clones, roughly 75-95%, had no naive or memory assignment. Confirmation was lacking for the suppressive function of proliferating Tregs derived from siplizumab cultures. Naive T cell populations appeared to exhibit greater diversity than memory cells and appeared to be major alloresponse contributors.

On this clone itself: Antigen unknown.

The sample was naive CD4+ T cells sorted from blood. The origin of this receptor is a human donor in good health.

The CDR3 DNA follows: TGTGCCAGCAGTTTATCGGCCAAAAACATTCAGTACTTC. This gives the protein CASSLSAKNIQYF. The V and J genes are TRBV27 and TRBJ2-4; the D is unclear. Trimming shortened V by 0 bases and J by 1 base, and 1 base separated the two germline ends. CDR1 MNHEY and CDR2 SMNVEV come from the germline V gene (reference sequence). CDR3 size: 13 residues.